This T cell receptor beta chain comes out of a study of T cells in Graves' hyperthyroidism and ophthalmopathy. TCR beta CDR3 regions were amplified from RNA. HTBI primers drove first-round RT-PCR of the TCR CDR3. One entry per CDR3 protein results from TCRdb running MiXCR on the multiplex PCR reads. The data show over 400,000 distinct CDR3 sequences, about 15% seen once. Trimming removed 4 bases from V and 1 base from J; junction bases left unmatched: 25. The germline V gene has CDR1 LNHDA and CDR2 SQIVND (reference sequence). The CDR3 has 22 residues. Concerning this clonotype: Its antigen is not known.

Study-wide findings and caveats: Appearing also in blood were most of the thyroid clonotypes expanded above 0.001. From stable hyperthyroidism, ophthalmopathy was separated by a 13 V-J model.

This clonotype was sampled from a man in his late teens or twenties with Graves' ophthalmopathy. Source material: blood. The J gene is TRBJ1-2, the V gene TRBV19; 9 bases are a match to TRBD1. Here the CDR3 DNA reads TGTGCCAGTAGTAGTTTTCTTGGGTGGGACAGGGACATCATCGTCCTTAACTATGGCTACACCTTC. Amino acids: CASSSFLGWDRDIIVLNYGYTF.